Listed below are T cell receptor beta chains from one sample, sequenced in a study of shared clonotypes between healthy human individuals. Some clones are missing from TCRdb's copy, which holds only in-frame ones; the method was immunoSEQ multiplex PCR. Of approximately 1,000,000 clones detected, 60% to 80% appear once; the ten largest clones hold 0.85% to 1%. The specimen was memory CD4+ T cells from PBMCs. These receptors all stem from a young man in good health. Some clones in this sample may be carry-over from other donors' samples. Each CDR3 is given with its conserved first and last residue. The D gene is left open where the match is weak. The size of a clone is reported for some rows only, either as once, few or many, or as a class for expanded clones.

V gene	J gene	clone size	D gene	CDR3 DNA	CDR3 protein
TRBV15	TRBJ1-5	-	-	TGTGCCACCAGCAGAGTGCAGGATAGCAATCAGCCCCAGCATTTT	CATSRVQDSNQPQHF
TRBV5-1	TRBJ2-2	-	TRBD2	TGCGCCAGCAGCTCCATTTCTAGACTAGCGGGAGGCGGGACCGGGGAGCTGTTTTTT	CASSSISRLAGGGTGELFF
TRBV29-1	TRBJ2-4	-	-	TGCAGCGTTGACGGGCAGGGAGAAAACATTCAGTACTTC	CSVDGQGENIQYF
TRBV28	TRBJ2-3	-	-	TGTGCCAGCAGCCGGGTCGTAGATACGCAGTATTTT	CASSRVVDTQYF
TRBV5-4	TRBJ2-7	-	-	TGTGCCAGCAGCTTGGGAACCGGGACATTCTACGAGCAGTACTTC	CASSLGTGTFYEQYF
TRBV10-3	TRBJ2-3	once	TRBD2	TGTGCCATCAGTGGGGGGGCGAGCGGGAGTACAGATACGCAGTATTTT	CAISGGASGSTDTQYF
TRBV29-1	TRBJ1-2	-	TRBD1	TGCAGCGTTGAAAGAGGACAGGGGAACTATGGCTACACCTTC	CSVERGQGNYGYTF
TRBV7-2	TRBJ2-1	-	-	-	CASSSSGLAAGGDEQFF
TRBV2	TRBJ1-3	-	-	TGTGCCAGCACCGCCCTCTCCAGGGGAGGGTCTGGAAACACCATATATTTT	CASTALSRGGSGNTIYF
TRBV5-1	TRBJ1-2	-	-	TGCGCCAGCAGCTTGGGGTTAGCGTACTATGGCTACACCTTC	CASSLGLAYYGYTF
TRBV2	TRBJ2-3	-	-	TGTGCCAGCAGTGAAGGGGGCGGGCGTGTTGATACGCAGTATTTT	CASSEGGGRVDTQYF
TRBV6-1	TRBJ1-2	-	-	TGTGCCAGCCAAAGGGGTTCTACGGACGGCTACACCTTC	CASQRGSTDGYTF
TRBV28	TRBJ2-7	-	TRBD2	TGTGCCAGCAGTTTCCTGGGACTAGCGGGTGCCTACGAGCAGTACTTC	CASSFLGLAGAYEQYF
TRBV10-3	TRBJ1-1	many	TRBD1	TGTGCCATCTCGCGAGGGGGCGAGGGTGAAGCTTTCTTT	CAISRGGEGEAFF
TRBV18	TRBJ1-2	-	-	TGTGCCAGCTCACCACTCGGGGCGGACCACTATGGCTACACCTTC	CASSPLGADHYGYTF
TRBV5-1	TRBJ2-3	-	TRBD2	TGCGCCAGCAGCTTCGGGGGGTTCGCAGATACGCAGTATTTT	CASSFGGFADTQYF
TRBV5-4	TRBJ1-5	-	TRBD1	TGTGCCAGCAGCAAGGGACAGTCGACCTATCAGCCCCAGCATTTT	CASSKGQSTYQPQHF
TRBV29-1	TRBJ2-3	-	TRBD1	TGCAGCGTCGCGGACAGGGGGCGAGATACGCAGTATTTT	CSVADRGRDTQYF
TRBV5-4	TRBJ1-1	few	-	TGTGCCAGCAGCTTCCTTATTGATCCCGGTCGAGCTTTCTTT	CASSFLIDPGRAFF
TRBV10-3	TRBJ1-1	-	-	TGTGCCATCAGTGAGTCGACGGGCCTTAACACTGAAGCTTTCTTT	CAISESTGLNTEAFF
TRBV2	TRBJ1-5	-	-	TGTGCCAGCAGTGAATATATATTGGGGGTGCGCAATCAGCCCCAGCATTTT	CASSEYILGVRNQPQHF
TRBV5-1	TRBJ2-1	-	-	TGCGCCAGCAGCACCCTATCCGTGACAGGCTACAATGAGCAGTTCTTC	CASSTLSVTGYNEQFF
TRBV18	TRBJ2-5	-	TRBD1	TGTGCCAGCTCCCGGGACAGGGCTGGGGAGACCCAGTACTTC	CASSRDRAGETQYF
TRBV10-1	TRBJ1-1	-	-	TGCGCCAGCAGTTGGGACCTGAACACTGAAGCTTTCTTT	CASSWDLNTEAFF
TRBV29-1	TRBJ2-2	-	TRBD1	TGCAGCGTGAGGACAGGGAACACCGGGGAGCTGTTTTTT	CSVRTGNTGELFF
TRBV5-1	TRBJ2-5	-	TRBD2	TGCGCCAGCGCCGGACTAGCGTCGTACCAAGAGACCCAGTACTTC	CASAGLASYQETQYF
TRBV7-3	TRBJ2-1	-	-	TGTGCCAGCAGCTCGAGCCAGGGACTGGTCTCCTACAATGAGCAGTTCTTC	CASSSSQGLVSYNEQFF
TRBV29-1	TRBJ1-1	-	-	TGCAGCGTTGAAGGCAGCCCGAACACTGAAGCTTTCTTT	CSVEGSPNTEAFF
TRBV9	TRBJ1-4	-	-	TGTGCCAGCAGCCCCCAGGGGACTAATGAAAAACTGTTTTTT	CASSPQGTNEKLFF
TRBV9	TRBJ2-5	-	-	TGTGCCAGCAGCGTAGGAAGCGGAACGTACCAAGAGACCCAGTACTTC	CASSVGSGTYQETQYF
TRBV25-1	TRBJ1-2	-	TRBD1	TGTGCCAGCAGGACGACAGGGGCGGTGAACTATGGCTACACCTTC	CASRTTGAVNYGYTF
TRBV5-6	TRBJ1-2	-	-	TGTGCCAGCAGCTTGGTAGGGGTGACGGAAAGCTATGGCTACACCTTC	CASSLVGVTESYGYTF
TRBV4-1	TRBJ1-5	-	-	TGCGCCAGCAGCCAATTCAGTAGCAATCAGCCCCAGCATTTT	CASSQFSSNQPQHF
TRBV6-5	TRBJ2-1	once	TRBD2	TGTGCCAGCAGTCGGAAACTAGCGGGAGGTAATGAGCAGTTCTTC	CASSRKLAGGNEQFF
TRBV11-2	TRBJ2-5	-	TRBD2	TGTGCCAGCAGTTTTAGCGGGAGAGAGACCCAGTACTTC	CASSFSGRETQYF
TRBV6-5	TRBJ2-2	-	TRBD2	TGTGCCAGCAGTTTCGCTGGGGGGGGAAAGTCCGGGGAGCTGTTTTTT	CASSFAGGGKSGELFF
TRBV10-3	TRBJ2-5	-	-	TGTGCCATCAAGGGTGGCCAAGAGACCCAGTACTTC	CAIKGGQETQYF
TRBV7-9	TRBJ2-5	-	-	TGTGCCAGCAGCTTAGAAACGGCAGGATCTCACTTC	CASSLETAGSHF
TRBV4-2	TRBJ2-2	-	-	TGTGCCAGCAGCCAAGAAGGGAGGTCAGGGGAGCTGTTTTTT	CASSQEGRSGELFF
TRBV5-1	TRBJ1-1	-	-	TGCGCCAGCAGGGGGCAGGGGAACACTGAAGCTTTCTTT	CASRGQGNTEAFF
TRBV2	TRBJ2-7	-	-	TGTGCCAGCAGTATTTCTAGCGAGCAGTACTTC	CASSISSEQYF
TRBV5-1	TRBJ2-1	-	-	TGCGCCAGCAGCGCTGATGGTCCGCCCTACAATGAGCAGTTCTTC	CASSADGPPYNEQFF
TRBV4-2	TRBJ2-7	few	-	TGTGCCAGCAGCCCGAGCTCCTACGAGCAGTACTTC	CASSPSSYEQYF
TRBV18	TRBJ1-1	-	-	TGTGCCAGCTCCCCCGGAGCGAACACTGAAGCTTTCTTT	CASSPGANTEAFF
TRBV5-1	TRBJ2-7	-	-	TGCGCCAGCAGCTTGGGGTTTCAAGGGGCTAGCGAGAGTGAGCAGTACTTC	CASSLGFQGASESEQYF
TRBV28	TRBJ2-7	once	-	TGTGCCAGCAGCCCGAGACTCTACGAGCAGTACTTC	CASSPRLYEQYF
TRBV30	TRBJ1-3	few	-	TGTGCCTCCCCCGCAAACTCTGGAAACACCATATATTTT	CASPANSGNTIYF
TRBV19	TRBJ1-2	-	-	TGTGCCAGTCGGAGCCCAAACTACTATGGCTACACCTTC	CASRSPNYYGYTF
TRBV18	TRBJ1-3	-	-	TGTGCCAGCTCACCACAGGGGGGCTCTGGAAACACCATATATTTT	CASSPQGGSGNTIYF
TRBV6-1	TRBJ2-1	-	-	TGTGCCAGCAGTCAGTCCTATGAGCAGTTCTTC	CASSQSYEQFF
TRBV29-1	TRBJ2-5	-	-	TGCAGCGTTGAGTTTGCGGAGACCCAGTACTTC	CSVEFAETQYF
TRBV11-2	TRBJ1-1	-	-	TGTGCCAGCAGCTTAGATTGGGGGGGAGCTTTCTTT	CASSLDWGGAFF
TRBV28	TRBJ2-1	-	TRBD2	TGTGCCAGCAGCTCCGGGGGGTTTGGTGAGCAGTTCTTC	CASSSGGFGEQFF
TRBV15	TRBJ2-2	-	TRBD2	TGTGCCACCAACCGGGAGGGAAACACCGGGGAGCTGTTTTTT	CATNREGNTGELFF